This T cell receptor beta chain derives from a study of T cells in Graves' hyperthyroidism and ophthalmopathy (dated by TCRdb to between 2017 and 2020). About the full investigation: Peripheral blood was collected at initial diagnosis, before any treatment. Following sampling, methimazole starting at 30 mg daily was given to hyperthyroidism patients, and high-dose intravenous methylprednisolone was given to ophthalmopathy patients. In addition, the study compared T-cell repertoires in thyroid tissue and in blood from roughly six Graves' hyperthyroidism patients. Prospective prediction of ophthalmopathy was tested in an independent validation cohort of about 19 hyperthyroidism patients and 17 patients who later progressed to ophthalmopathy. To identify distinguishing TCR V-J signatures, a discovery cohort of about a hundred patients was used, comprising under 45 with Graves' ophthalmopathy and roughly 60 with stable Graves' hyperthyroidism. According to the paper, TCR Vbeta CDR3 sequencing was carried out on 120 to 150 peripheral blood samples, which came from 40 to 45 ophthalmopathy, approximately 78 hyperthyroidism and roughly 17 progressor patients. The approximately 90 discovery patients were randomly split 7:3 into training and test sets.

TCR beta CDR3 regions were amplified from RNA transcripts. A first-round RT-PCR of the TCR CDR3 used the HTBI primer set with the Qiagen OneStep RT-PCR kit. A second multiplex PCR round built the libraries, followed by size selection and purification. The libraries were sequenced on an Illumina HiSeq2000 using paired-end 100 bp reads. The original methods were these. SOAPnuke was used to process the raw data, with reads discarded if the reads contained adapters or uncalled bases, had a mean Phred below 15, or lacked an exact constant-primer or identifier match. COPE v1.2.5 was used to merge the high-quality paired reads, and each unique nucleotide sequence was defined as a clonotype. Clonotypes were aligned to IMGT TRBV, TRBD and TRBJ reference segments using MiTCR v1.1. Analysis was restricted to V-J combinations with a frequency above 0.0001, which covered 98% to 99.2% of repertoires. The TCS score was defined as the ratio of F50 (clonal expansion) to E x V (chaos), calculated using BLOSUM62-based TCRdist between CDR3 peptides within each V-J. Welch's t-statistics and random forest reduced approximately 520 V-J features to under 15, which were used in a naive Bayes classifier (R e1071). Starting from the raw public reads, TCRdb applied fastp trimming at Q25, assembled clones with MiXCR and retained in-frame beta chains. Rows are combined by CDR3 protein, so each entry shows the most common genes and DNA. In this record, the V and J calls reflect TCRdb's handling and not the investigators' own analysis. This sample has fewer than 250,000 distinct CDR3 sequences in its table, and approximately 17% of those were observed once. 50% of the sample is held by the ten biggest clonotypes.

Reading from cysteine to phenylalanine, the CDR3 counts 14 amino acids. CDR3 DNA is the only sequence kept; it has 42 bases, read in frame from the first base. V and J lose 2 bases and 5 bases, and a span of 12 bases separates them. This clonotype was detected ten times or more. It lacks a known antigen. Base qualities are missing; no much larger clone stands one base away. What the work shows at the level of the full study, not this receptor alone: No statistical method was used to fix the sample size in advance, and group allocation was not hidden from the investigators. During validation, the model predicted progression to ophthalmopathy a median of around six months ahead of onset, with almost 71% sensitivity and about 72% specificity. Most expanded thyroid clonotypes (frequency above 0.001) were also found in blood, which suggests that blood repertoires may mirror thyroid immune responses. A 13 V-J signature model separated ophthalmopathy from stable hyperthyroidism, with just over 85% sensitivity and 81% to 83% specificity in cross-validation and 80%/75% in testing.

A patient counted as having stable Graves' hyperthyroidism if no progression to ophthalmopathy occurred over 18 months of follow-up. Hyperthyroidism patients were aged 18 to 65 years and newly diagnosed, with disease duration of less than 2 months. Exclusion was applied to patients with uncontrolled infections, other autoimmune diseases, pregnancy or lactation. Diagnoses relied on clinical symptoms, serum thyroxine and TRAb, thyroid ultrasound and orbital computed tomography. PBMCs were separated from under 12 ml of fresh peripheral blood using Ficoll-Paque density gradient centrifugation. Total RNA was extracted using Trizol reagent, and RNA quality was assessed on an Agilent 2100 Bioanalyzer.

The rearrangement joined TRBV12-3 or TRBV12-4 to TRBJ1-1, with the D gene not confidently named. Sequenced sample: blood. This clonotype was sampled from a man aged 45 to 65 with Graves' hyperthyroidism. The base sequence is TGTGCCAGCAGTTTATCAGTCGGGAAGACTGAAGCTTTCTTT. Its product reads: CASSLSVGKTEAFF.